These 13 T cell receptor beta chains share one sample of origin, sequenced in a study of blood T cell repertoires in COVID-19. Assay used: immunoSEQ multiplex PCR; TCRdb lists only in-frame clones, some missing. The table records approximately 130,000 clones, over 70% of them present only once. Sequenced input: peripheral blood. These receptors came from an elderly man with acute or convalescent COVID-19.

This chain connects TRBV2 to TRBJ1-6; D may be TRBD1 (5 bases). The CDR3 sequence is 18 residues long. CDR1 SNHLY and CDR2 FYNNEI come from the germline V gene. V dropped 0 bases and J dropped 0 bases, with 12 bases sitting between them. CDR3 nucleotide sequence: TGTGCCAGCAGTGAAGCACGGCTGGGGGGCTCCTATAATTCACCCCTCCACTTT. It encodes CASSEARLGGSYNSPLHF.

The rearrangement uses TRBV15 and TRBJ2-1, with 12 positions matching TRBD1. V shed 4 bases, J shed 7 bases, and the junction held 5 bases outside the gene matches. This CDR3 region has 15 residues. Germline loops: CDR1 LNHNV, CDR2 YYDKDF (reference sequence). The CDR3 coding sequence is TGTGCCACCAGCAACCGGGACAGGGGGCATAATGAGCAGTTCTTC. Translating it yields CATSNRDRGHNEQFF. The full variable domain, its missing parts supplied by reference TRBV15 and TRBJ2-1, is DAMVIQNPRYQVTQFGKPVTLSCSQTLNHNVMYWYQQKSSQAPKLLFHYYDKDFNNEADTPDNFQSRRPNTSFCFLDIRSPGLGDTAMYLCATSNRDRGHNEQFFGPGTRLTVL.

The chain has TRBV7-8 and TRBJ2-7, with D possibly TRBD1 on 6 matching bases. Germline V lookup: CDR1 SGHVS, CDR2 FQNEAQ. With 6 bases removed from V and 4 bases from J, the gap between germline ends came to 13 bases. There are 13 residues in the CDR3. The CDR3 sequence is CASSRTTGYEQYF. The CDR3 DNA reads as TGTGCCAGCAGTCGAACCACAGGGTACGAGCAGTACTTC.

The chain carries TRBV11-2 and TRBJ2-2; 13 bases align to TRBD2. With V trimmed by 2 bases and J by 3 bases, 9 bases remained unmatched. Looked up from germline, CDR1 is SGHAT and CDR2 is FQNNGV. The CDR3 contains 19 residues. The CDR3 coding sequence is TGTGCCAGCAGCTTAATGTTCCGACTAGCGGGGGGATACACCGGGGAGCTGTTTTTT. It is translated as CASSLMFRLAGGYTGELFF.

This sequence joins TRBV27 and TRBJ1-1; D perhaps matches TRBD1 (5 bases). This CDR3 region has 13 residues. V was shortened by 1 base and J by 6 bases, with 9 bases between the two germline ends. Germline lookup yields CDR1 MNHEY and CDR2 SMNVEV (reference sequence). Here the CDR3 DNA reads TGTGCCAGCAGTTTATTTAGGGGTTCTGAAGCTTTCTTT. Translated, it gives CASSLFRGSEAFF.

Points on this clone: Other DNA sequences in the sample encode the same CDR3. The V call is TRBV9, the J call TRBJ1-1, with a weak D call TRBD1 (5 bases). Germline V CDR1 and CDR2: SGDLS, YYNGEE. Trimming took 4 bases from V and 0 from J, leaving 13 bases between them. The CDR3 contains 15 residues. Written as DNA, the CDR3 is TGTGCCAGCAGCCCCAGGGAGGGCATGAACACTGAAGCTTTCTTT. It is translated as CASSPREGMNTEAFF.

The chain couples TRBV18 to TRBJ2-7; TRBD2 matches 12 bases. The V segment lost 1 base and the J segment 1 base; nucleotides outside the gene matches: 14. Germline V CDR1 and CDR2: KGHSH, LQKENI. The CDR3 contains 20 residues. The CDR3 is CASSPRQVYYGTSGSYEQYF. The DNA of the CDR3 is TGTGCCAGCTCACCACGACAGGTTTATTACGGGACTAGCGGGTCCTACGAGCAGTACTTC.

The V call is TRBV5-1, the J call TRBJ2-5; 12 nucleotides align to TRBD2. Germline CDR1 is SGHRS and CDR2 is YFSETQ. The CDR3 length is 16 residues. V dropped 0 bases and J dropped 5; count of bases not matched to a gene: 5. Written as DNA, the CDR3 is TGCGCCAGCAGCTTGGTAGGACTAGCGGGGCAGGAGACCCAGTACTTC. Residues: CASSLVGLAGQETQYF.

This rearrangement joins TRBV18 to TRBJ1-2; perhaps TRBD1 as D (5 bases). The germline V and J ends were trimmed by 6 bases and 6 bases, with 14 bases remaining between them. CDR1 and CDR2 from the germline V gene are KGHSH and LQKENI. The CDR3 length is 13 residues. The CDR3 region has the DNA TGTGCCAGCTCGCCCCAGGGTAGAGATGGCTACACCTTC. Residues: CASSPQGRDGYTF.

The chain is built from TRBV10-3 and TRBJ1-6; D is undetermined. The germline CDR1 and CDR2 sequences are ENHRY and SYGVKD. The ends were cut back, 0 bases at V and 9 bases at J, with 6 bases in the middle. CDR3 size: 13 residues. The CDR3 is CAISESPGSPLHF. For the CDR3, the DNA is TGTGCCATCAGTGAGTCTCCGGGTTCACCCCTCCACTTT.

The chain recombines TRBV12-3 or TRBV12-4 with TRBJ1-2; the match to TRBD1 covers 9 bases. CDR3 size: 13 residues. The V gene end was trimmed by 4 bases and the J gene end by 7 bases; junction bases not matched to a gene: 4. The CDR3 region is CASSSWTGAGYTF. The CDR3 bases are TGTGCCAGCAGTTCATGGACAGGGGCTGGCTACACCTTC.

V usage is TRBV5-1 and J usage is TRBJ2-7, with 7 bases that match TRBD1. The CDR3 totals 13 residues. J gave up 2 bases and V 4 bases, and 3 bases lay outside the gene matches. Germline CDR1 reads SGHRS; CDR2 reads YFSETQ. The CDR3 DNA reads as TGCGCCAGCAGCCGGGGACAGCCCTACGAGCAGTACTTC. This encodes CASSRGQPYEQYF.

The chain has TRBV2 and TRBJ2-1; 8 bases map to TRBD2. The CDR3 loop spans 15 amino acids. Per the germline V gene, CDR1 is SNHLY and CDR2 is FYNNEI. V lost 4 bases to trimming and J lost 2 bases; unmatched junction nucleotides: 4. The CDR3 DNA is TGTGCCAGCAGTGGTATAGCGGGGACCTACAATGAGCAGTTCTTC. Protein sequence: CASSGIAGTYNEQFF.